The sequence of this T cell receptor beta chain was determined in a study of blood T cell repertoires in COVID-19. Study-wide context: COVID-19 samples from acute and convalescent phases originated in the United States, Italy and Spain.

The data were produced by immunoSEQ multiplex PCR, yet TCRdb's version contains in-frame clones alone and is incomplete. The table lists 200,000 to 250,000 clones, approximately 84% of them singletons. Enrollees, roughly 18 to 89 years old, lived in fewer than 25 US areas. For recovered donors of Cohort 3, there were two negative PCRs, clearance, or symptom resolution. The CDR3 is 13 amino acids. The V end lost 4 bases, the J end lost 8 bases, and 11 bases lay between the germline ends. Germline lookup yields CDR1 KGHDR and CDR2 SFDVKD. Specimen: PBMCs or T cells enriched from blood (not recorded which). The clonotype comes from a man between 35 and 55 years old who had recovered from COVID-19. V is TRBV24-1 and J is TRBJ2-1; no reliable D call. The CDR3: CATSERNWDEQFF. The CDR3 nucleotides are TGTGCCACCAGTGAGCGGAATTGGGATGAGCAGTTCTTC.